The 25 T cell receptor beta chains in this list originate from one sample, sequenced in a study of blood T cells in healthy people across ages. With a J-beta primer mix and a sample-barcoded 5' primer, a second PCR ran roughly 7 to 11 cycles. One entry per CDR3 protein results from TCRdb running MiXCR on the 5' RACE reads. This table has some 900,000 distinct CDR3 sequences, about 48% appearing once. Material for sequencing was blood. The receptor source for this set is a man aged 25 to 40 in good health.

The rearrangement uses TRBV4-1 and TRBJ2-1; either TRBD1 or TRBD2 may supply D (6 bases each). Matching the DNA end better, TRBJ2-7 makes the J call doubtful. The germline CDR1 and CDR2 sequences are MGHRA and YSYEKL. This CDR3 contains 14 residues. The CDR3: CASSHDGGYNEQYF. CDR3 in DNA: TGCGCCAGCAGCCATGACGGGGGCTACAATGAGCAGTACTTC.

The V call is TRBV6-1, the J call TRBJ2-5; D is perhaps TRBD1 (5 bases). The J call could be wrong; TRBJ2-7 is a better fit for the DNA end. CDR1 is MNHNS and CDR2 is SASEGT in the germline V gene. The CDR3 loop spans 14 amino acids. The CDR3 region has the DNA TGTGCCAGCAGTGAAGGGGGCTTGGTCGGCGAGCAGTACTTC. This translates into CASSEGGLVGEQYF.

J is TRBJ2-1 and V is TRBV6-2 or TRBV6-3; 9 bases agree with TRBD1. V shed 5 bases and J 6 bases; nucleotides not matched to a gene: 8. From germline, CDR1 is MNHEY and CDR2 SVGEGT. This CDR3 is 15 amino acids long. The DNA of the CDR3 is TGTGCCAGCAGTCCACCGGGACAGGGACCCAATGAGCAGTTCTTC. Encoded protein: CASSPPGQGPNEQFF.

In regard to this clonotype: This sequence may be a read error, since a much larger clone differs from it by one base. The chain carries TRBV21-1 and TRBJ2-1; TRBD2, the D gene given by the table, was not confirmed from the DNA. TRBV21-1 constitutes a pseudogene. The CDR3 runs 14 residues. The chain's CDR3 is CASSKVLACNEQFF. The CDR3 nucleotides are TGTGCCAGCAGCAAAGTACTAGCCTGCAATGAGCAGTTCTTC.

This clonotype occurred a few times. The V and J genes are TRBV6-5 and TRBJ2-3; maybe TRBD2 (5 bases). V lost 5 bases to trimming and J lost 6 bases, with 15 bases between them. Germline CDR1 is MNHEY and CDR2 is SVGAGI. The CDR3 has 14 amino acids. CDR3 amino acids: CASSGSVWEDTQYF. DNA of the CDR3: TGTGCCAGCAGTGGTTCGGTATGGGAGGATACGCAGTATTTT.

The V and J genes are TRBV6-5 and TRBJ2-3; tentative D call: TRBD1 (6 bases). This CDR3 comprises 15 residues. Germline-derived CDR1 and CDR2 are MNHEY and SVGAGI. Trimming stripped 6 bases from V and 3 bases from J, with 16 bases between. CDR3 amino acids: CASSKSGERTDTQYF. The CDR3 DNA reads TGTGCCAGCAGCAAATCAGGGGAGAGGACAGATACGCAGTATTTT.

The chain is built from TRBV6-4 and TRBJ2-5; perhaps TRBD1 as D (5 bases). This CDR3 is built from 13 residues. In germline, CDR1 is MRHNA, CDR2 SNTAGT. The V end lost 3 bases, the J end lost 3 bases, and 8 bases lay between the germline ends. The CDR3 sequence is CASSEQDKETQYF. CDR3 DNA: TGTGCCAGCAGTGAACAGGATAAAGAGACCCAGTACTTC.

This clonotype was counted a few times. The rearrangement joins TRBV9 to TRBJ1-2; D possibly corresponds to TRBD1 (6 bases). Between the trimmed V and J ends, which lost 0 bases and 9 bases, there was a span of 18 bases. Germline V gene data show CDR1 as SGDLS and CDR2 as YYNGEE. The CDR3 length is 15 residues. In DNA, the CDR3 is TGTGCCAGCAGCGTAGCCGGGGGCGCAGGGTCCCGCTACACCTTC. It yields the protein CASSVAGGAGSRYTF.

The chain uses TRBV6-5 and TRBJ2-3; TRBD2 matches at 10 bases. With V trimmed by 9 bases and J by 4 bases, 10 bases remained unmatched. The germline V gene has CDR1 MNHEY and CDR2 SVGAGI. The CDR3 totals 15 residues. CDR3 bases: TGTGCCAGTCACGAGACCGGGACTAGCGCAGATACGCAGTATTTT. Translating gives CASHETGTSADTQYF.

The CDR3 nucleotides read TGTGCCAGCAGTTTGAAGACAGGGGGCTCTGTTAATTCACCCCTCCACTTT. Residues: CASSLKTGGSVNSPLHF. The chain is built from TRBV6-6 and TRBJ1-6; 10 nucleotides match TRBD1. Germline V CDR1 and CDR2: MNHNY, SVGAGI (reference sequence). The V and J ends lost 4 bases and 6 bases, in that order; junction bases with no gene match: 9. This CDR3 spans 17 amino acids.

This chain links TRBV11-3 with TRBJ2-5; no clear D gene. V was shortened by 3 bases and J by 2 bases, with 10 bases between the two germline ends. The CDR3 spans 14 residues. CDR1 SGHNT and CDR2 YENEEA come from the germline V gene. This CDR3 reads CASSLDRQQETQYF. In nucleotides, the CDR3 is TGTGCCAGCAGCTTGGATAGGCAACAAGAGACCCAGTACTTC.

Many counts were recorded for this clonotype. Possible read error: a much larger clone is one base away. J is TRBJ1-5 and V is TRBV7-9; tentative D call: TRBD1 (5 bases). Trimming stripped 5 bases from V and 7 bases from J, with 12 bases between. The CDR3 covers 13 residues. Per the germline V gene, CDR1 is SEHNR and CDR2 is FQNEAQ (reference sequence). Written as DNA, the CDR3 is TGTGCCAGCAGCGCCGATGAGGGGCAGCCCCAGCATTTT. This sequence encodes CASSADEGQPQHF.

Points on this clonotype: A much bigger clone sits one base away, suggesting this may be a read error. The V gene is TRBV4-2, the J gene TRBJ1-4; D remains unclear. Germline CDR1 LGHNA, CDR2 YNFKEQ. This CDR3 is 12 amino acids long. The CDR3 DNA is TGTGCCAGCAGCCAAGATAATGAAGAACTGTTTTTT. Its translation is CASSQDNEELFF.

This clonotype was seen only once. V is TRBV7-9 and J is TRBJ1-1; 8 bases line up with TRBD1. J gave up 0 bases and V 4 bases, and 7 bases lay outside the gene matches. This CDR3 is 16 amino acids long. Germline loops: CDR1 SEHNR, CDR2 FQNEAQ (reference sequence). The CDR3: CASSSHETGVNTEAFF. The CDR3 nucleotides read TGTGCCAGCAGCTCCCATGAGACAGGGGTGAACACTGAAGCTTTCTTT.

The chain has TRBV11-3 and TRBJ2-7; 7 bases match TRBD1. V was pared by 7 bases and J by 7 bases, with 13 bases of the junction left unmatched. The CDR3 extends over 14 amino acids. From germline, CDR1 is SGHNT and CDR2 YENEEA. In DNA form, the CDR3 reads TGTGCCAGCACCCCGACAGGGTCGATAGGAGAGCAGTACTTC. Translating gives CASTPTGSIGEQYF.

The chain joins TRBV20-1 to TRBJ1-1; D possibly corresponds to TRBD1 (5 bases). Per germline, CDR1 DFQATT and CDR2 SNEGSKA (reference sequence). V was clipped by 0 bases and J by 4 bases, with 15 bases between them. The CDR3 runs to 15 residues. The CDR3 here is CSARENGNRRTEAFF. CDR3 bases: TGCAGTGCTAGAGAGAATGGGAACAGGCGCACTGAAGCTTTCTTT.

The V and J genes are TRBV20-1 and TRBJ2-3; D unresolved. Germline loops: CDR1 DFQATT, CDR2 SNEGSKA (reference sequence). V was clipped by 5 bases and J by 0 bases, with 6 bases between them. The CDR3 is 12 residues long. Written as DNA, the CDR3 is TGCAGTGCTCCGTCTAGCACAGATACGCAGTATTTT. This gives the protein CSAPSSTDTQYF.

The chain employs TRBV7-2 and TRBJ1-2, with no clear D. The CDR3 spans 17 residues. Germline assignment: CDR1 SGHTA and CDR2 FQGNSA. V lost 5 bases and J 0 bases, leaving 19 bases between the germline ends. The DNA of the CDR3 is TGTGCCAGCAGCCAGAACACCGGACGGGGAGCTAACTATGGCTACACCTTC. Translated: CASSQNTGRGANYGYTF.

The rearrangement joins TRBV28 to TRBJ1-2, with D hard to call. Germline V gene lookup returns CDR1 MDHEN and CDR2 SYDVKM. The length of the CDR3 is 14 residues. V was trimmed by 5 bases and J by 4 bases, leaving 14 bases between them. The CDR3 DNA follows: TGTGCCAGCAGTCGACCCGGAGTGGGCTATGGCTACACCTTC. Its protein product is CASSRPGVGYGYTF.

This clonotype was recorded a few times. The V gene is TRBV6-2 or TRBV6-3, the J gene TRBJ2-2; D is undetermined. Trimming took off 5 bases at V and 0 bases at J, with 1 base between the two ends. This CDR3 contains 12 residues. Germline V gene sequence: CDR1 MNHEY, CDR2 SVGEGT. The CDR3 spells CASSTNTGELFF. In nucleotides, the CDR3 is TGTGCCAGCAGTACGAACACCGGGGAGCTGTTTTTT.

This clonotype was found many times. The CDR3 here is CSALGTTSTDTQYF. The CDR3 nucleotides read TGCAGTGCTCTAGGGACAACTAGCACAGATACGCAGTATTTT. V is TRBV20-1 and J is TRBJ2-3; possible D gene TRBD1, 6 bases. The V gene's germline CDR1 is DFQATT and CDR2 SNEGSKA (reference sequence). The ends were cut back, 5 bases at V and 0 bases at J, with 12 bases in the middle. CDR3 length: 14 amino acids.

The genes are TRBV5-1 and TRBJ2-3; D unresolved. Deletions cut 2 bases from V and 4 bases from J, with 11 bases between. CDR1 is SGHRS, CDR2 YFSETQ, per germline. The CDR3 is made up of 14 amino acids. In DNA, the CDR3 is TGCGCCAGCAGCTTAGTCCAAGAAGCAGATACGCAGTATTTT. It codes for CASSLVQEADTQYF.

This clonotype was detected only a few times. The CDR3 DNA sequence: TGTGCCAGCAGTTACTTGGGCCTTGGAGCCAAAAACATTCAGTACTTC. Amino acid sequence: CASSYLGLGAKNIQYF. The chain links TRBV6-2 or TRBV6-3 to TRBJ2-4; D unresolved. The CDR3 length is 16 residues. V was pared by 1 base and J by 0 bases, with 10 bases between. Germline V gene data show CDR1 as MNHEY and CDR2 as SVGEGT.

V gene TRBV7-2 combines with J gene TRBJ2-7; 9 bases are a match to TRBD1. The V gene's germline CDR1 is SGHTA and CDR2 FQGNSA. The CDR3 extends over 15 amino acids. With V trimmed by 0 bases and J by 7 bases, 7 bases remained unmatched. The chain's CDR3 is CASSLATGGTREQYF. CDR3 DNA: TGTGCCAGCAGCTTAGCTACAGGGGGCACAAGGGAGCAGTACTTC.

This clonotype has more than one count but fewer than ten. The CDR3 here is CASSPGQGLHEQYF. The CDR3 coding sequence is TGTGCCAGCTCACCGGGACAGGGATTGCACGAGCAGTACTTC. This chain uses TRBV18 with TRBJ2-7; 9 bases match TRBD1. Germline assignment: CDR1 KGHSH and CDR2 LQKENI. The CDR3 loop spans 14 amino acids. Trimming removed 3 bases from V and 5 bases from J; junction bases left unmatched: 5.